This T cell receptor (beta chain) was identified during a study of identical twins. Regarding this clonotype: Its specificity is not known.

Study-level points and caveats: For cord blood, abundant beta clonotypes had fewer insertions, unlike memory repertoires, which showed none. Out-of-frame alpha sequences common to twins exhibited a surplus of low generation probability. Models predicted too little out-of-frame TCR alpha sharing in monozygotic twins.

V was trimmed by 2 bases and J by 5 bases, leaving 14 bases between them. CDR1 and CDR2 from the germline V gene are SGHAT and FQNNGV. The CDR3 covers 15 residues. Template switching, a step in the protocol, added a universal primer site, and cDNA carried unique molecular identifiers. MiXCR was run by TCRdb on the 5' RACE reads, yielding one entry per CDR3 protein. Of around 1.7 million distinct CDR3 sequences listed, under 35% are singletons. V is TRBV11-2 and J is TRBJ2-3; D is uncertain. Sequencing was carried out using cord blood. This clonotype was sampled from a newborn girl in good health. The CDR3 nucleotides read TGTGCCAGCAGCTTATTGCGGTCCGGCGGAGATACGCAGTATTTT. Its protein is CASSLLRSGGDTQYF.